The 15 T cell receptor beta chains below come from one sample, sequenced in a study of blood T cell repertoires in COVID-19 (dated by TCRdb to between 2020 and 2021). The library was obtained by the immunoSEQ multiplex PCR assay. The table was pulled from immuneACCESS by TCRdb, which kept in-frame rearrangements only. Such tables lose some clones; where checked, under half of the loss comes from unresolved V genes, and the rest has no known cause. The sample table shows tens of thousands of clones, and 84% are seen once. The top ten hold about 4.5% of the sample. Material for sequencing was peripheral blood. The receptor set was obtained from a middle-aged man with active COVID-19.

The J gene is TRBJ2-4, the V gene TRBV3-1 (or the pseudogene TRBV3-2); TRBD1 aligns across 8 bases. Germline V gives CDR1 LGHDT, CDR2 YNNKEL (reference sequence). This CDR3 contains 15 residues. Losses at the gene ends were 3 bases for V and 1 base for J; bases not matched to a gene: 2. CDR3 sequence (DNA): TGTGCCAGCAGCCACCGGGACAGGGCCAAAAACATTCAGTACTTC. This translates into CASSHRDRAKNIQYF.

The gene calls are TRBV6-5 and TRBJ1-1; unclear D gene. Trimming left V 8 bases short and J 4 bases short, with 14 bases between. In germline, CDR1 is MNHEY, CDR2 SVGAGI. The CDR3 spans 13 residues. CDR3 residues: CASSSPGFTEAFF. The CDR3 nucleotides read TGTGCCAGCTCCTCCCCGGGGTTCACTGAAGCTTTCTTT.

The chain links TRBV9 to TRBJ1-3, with 7 bases identical to TRBD1. CDR3 size: 18 residues. Germline-derived CDR1 and CDR2 are SGDLS and YYNGEE. V lost 7 bases to trimming and J lost 0 bases; unmatched junction nucleotides: 16. The CDR3, as DNA: TGTGCCAGCTACGGCCCGGGACAGATTTATGCCTCTGGAAACACCATATATTTT. This gives the protein CASYGPGQIYASGNTIYF.

This clone was recorded a few times. J is TRBJ2-1 and V is TRBV7-6; 8 bases are shared with TRBD1. V was clipped by 0 bases and J by 8 bases; unmatched bases: 3. Germline V lookup: CDR1 SGHVS, CDR2 FNYEAQ. The CDR3 runs 14 residues. Written as DNA, the CDR3 is TGTGCCAGCAGCTTAGCGGCAGGGGGCCATGAGCAGTTCTTC. Its translation: CASSLAAGGHEQFF.

This clone was detected only once. The CDR3: CASSQSPDTEAFF. The CDR3 DNA sequence: TGTGCCAGCAGTCAAAGTCCGGACACTGAAGCTTTCTTT. This chain links TRBV6-2 or TRBV6-3 with TRBJ1-1; unclear D gene. CDR3 length: 13 amino acids. Germline V gives CDR1 MNHEY, CDR2 SVGEGT. The V gene lost 5 bases and the J gene lost 3 bases, with 10 bases spanning the gap.

The gene calls are TRBV5-1 and TRBJ1-2, with TRBD1 matching over 11 bases. CDR1 and CDR2 (germline): SGHRS, YFSETQ. Losses at the gene ends were 3 bases for V and 6 bases for J; bases not matched to a gene: 13. The CDR3 totals 17 residues. CDR3 in amino acids: CASSSRPRPDRGHGYTF. In DNA form, the CDR3 reads TGCGCCAGCAGCTCGCGCCCCCGACCGGACAGGGGGCATGGCTACACCTTC.

This rearrangement joins TRBV7-9 to TRBJ1-5; possible D gene TRBD1, 6 bases. Germline CDR1 reads SEHNR; CDR2 reads FQNEAQ (reference sequence). V was shortened by 2 bases and J by 2 bases, with 10 bases between the two germline ends. The CDR3 is 15 amino acids. The CDR3 DNA sequence: TGTGCCAGCAGCTTACAGGGGACGGGCAATCAGCCCCAGCATTTT. Its protein product is CASSLQGTGNQPQHF. Drawing the rest from reference TRBV7-9 and TRBJ1-5, the complete variable domain is DTGVSQNPRHKITKRGQNVTFRCDPISEHNRLYWYRQTLGQGPEFLTYFQNEAQLEKSRLLSDRFSAERPKGSFSTLEIQRTEQGDSAMYLCASSLQGTGNQPQHFGDGTRLSIL.

On this clone: The junction differs from germline at one of its ends, possibly a read error. The chain employs TRBV4-2 and TRBJ1-2, with 7 bases that match TRBD1. The CDR3 has 13 amino acids. The germline V gene has CDR1 LGHNA and CDR2 YNFKEQ. The CDR3: CASGQQGMDGYTF. The CDR3 DNA sequence: TGTGCCAGCGGCCAACAGGGGATGGACGGCTACACCTTC.

This rearrangement joins TRBV13 to TRBJ2-7; 9 bases agree with TRBD2. CDR1 is PRHDT and CDR2 is FYEKMQ in the germline V gene (reference sequence). CDR3 length: 15 residues. The V gene end was trimmed by 10 bases and the J gene end by 3 bases; junction bases not matched to a gene: 13. The CDR3 sequence is CATKPWGSGGYEQYF. The CDR3 bases are TGTGCCACCAAACCCTGGGGTAGCGGGGGCTACGAGCAGTACTTC.

J is TRBJ2-5 and V is TRBV7-8, with D possibly TRBD2 on 7 matching bases. This CDR3 spans 15 amino acids. The germline CDR1 and CDR2 sequences are SGHVS and FQNEAQ. V was shortened by 3 bases and J by 5 bases, with 16 bases between the two germline ends. CDR3 sequence: CASSFTGGAGETQYF. The CDR3 DNA reads as TGTGCCAGCAGCTTTACTGGGGGGGCTGGGGAGACCCAGTACTTC.

The genes are TRBV6-2 or TRBV6-3 and TRBJ2-7; tentative D call: TRBD2 (5 bases). This CDR3 spans 15 amino acids. Germline V lookup: CDR1 MNHEY, CDR2 SVGEGT. With 2 bases removed from V and 7 bases from J, the gap between germline ends came to 18 bases. The CDR3 here is CASSYLGLLSGEQYF. CDR3 coding DNA: TGTGCCAGCAGTTACCTTGGACTGCTGTCGGGGGAGCAGTACTTC.

The chain uses TRBV19 and TRBJ2-2, with TRBD1 matching 7 bases. V was pared by 3 bases and J by 5 bases, with 3 bases of the junction left unmatched. Germline-derived CDR1 and CDR2 are LNHDA and SQIVND (reference sequence). The CDR3 spans 14 residues. The CDR3 is CASSITGVTGELFF. Written as DNA, the CDR3 is TGTGCCAGTAGTATCACAGGGGTGACCGGGGAGCTGTTTTTT.

This clone appeared a few times. The chain combines TRBV7-2 with TRBJ2-7, with TRBD1 matching over 8 bases. J lost 5 bases, V lost 2 bases, and 5 bases had no gene match. CDR1 is SGHTA, CDR2 FQGNSA, per germline. The CDR3 totals 14 residues. Here the CDR3 reads CASSLQGAIDEQYF. In DNA form, the CDR3 reads TGTGCCAGCAGCTTACAGGGGGCGATCGACGAGCAGTACTTC.

The V call is TRBV25-1, the J call TRBJ1-2; TRBD1 matches at 7 bases. This CDR3 has 15 residues. The germline V gene encodes CDR1 MGHDK and CDR2 SYGVNS. The junction had 8 bases not matched to a gene; V was cut back by 3 bases and J by 4 bases. The CDR3 DNA is TGTGCCAGCAGTGACCTCGGGACAGACATCTATGGCTACACCTTC. It is translated as CASSDLGTDIYGYTF.

This clone appeared once. The rearrangement uses TRBV7-9 and TRBJ1-1, with D possibly matching TRBD1 (5 bases). The CDR3 has 12 amino acids. V shed 3 bases and J shed 6 bases, with 8 bases lying between them. Germline values: CDR1 SEHNR, CDR2 FQNEAQ (reference sequence). The CDR3 DNA reads as TGTGCCAGCAGCTTTGACAGAGCTGAAGCTTTCTTT. Its protein product is CASSFDRAEAFF.